Listed below are T cell receptor beta chains from one sample, sequenced in a study of CD8 T cells in Susac syndrome. In TCRdb, the immunoSEQ multiplex PCR reads were re-called with MiXCR into one record per CDR3 protein. Of roughly 190,000 distinct CDR3 sequences in the sample, approximately 96% were seen once. The sequenced sample consisted of CD4+ T cells from PBMCs. These receptors all stem from a human donor with Susac syndrome. The CDR3 runs from the conserved cysteine through the conserved F or W. D genes are given only for firm matches. Clone size is not always given. Where it is, it says once, few, many or a class for expanded clones.

d_call | clone_size | j_call | v_call | cdr3_nt | cdr3_aa
- | - | TRBJ2-1 | TRBV2 | TGTGCCAGCAGTGAACGGACCCAGCAGTTCTTC | CASSERTQQFF
- | - | TRBJ2-7 | TRBV27 | TGTGCCAGCAGTGATACCCCCCACGAGCAGTACTTC | CASSDTPHEQYF
TRBD1 | - | TRBJ2-2 | TRBV20-1 | TGCAGTGCCCGACAGGGGGCCACCGGGGAGCTGTTTTTT | CSARQGATGELFF
- | - | TRBJ2-2 | TRBV2 | TGTGCCAGCAAATATTCGGGTCCCGGGGAGCTGTTTTTT | CASKYSGPGELFF
- | - | TRBJ2-1 | TRBV18 | TGTGCCAGCTCACCATTAACGGGCTCAGATGAGCAGTTCTTC | CASSPLTGSDEQFF
- | once | TRBJ1-2 | TRBV19 | TGTGCCAGTAGATCGGTAGGGGACTATGGCTACACCTTC | CASRSVGDYGYTF
- | - | TRBJ2-3 | TRBV9 | TGTGCCAGCAGCCTCAGCGGTTACACAGATACGCAGTATTTT | CASSLSGYTDTQYF
TRBD1 | - | TRBJ1-6 | TRBV18 | TGTGCCAGCTATCAGGGGGCGGATTCACCCCTCCACTTT | CASYQGADSPLHF
- | - | TRBJ2-4 | TRBV3-1 | TGTGCCAGCAGCCAAGATATCGTTGGCGGGCCTAGGTACTTC | CASSQDIVGGPRYF
TRBD1 | - | TRBJ1-4 | TRBV20-1 | TGCAGTGCTAACCGACAGGGTAGGAATGAAAAACTGTTTTTT | CSANRQGRNEKLFF
TRBD1 | once | TRBJ2-5 | TRBV3-1 | TGTGCCAGCAGCCTCCGGACAGGGGCGGGAGAGACCCAGTACTTC | CASSLRTGAGETQYF
- | - | TRBJ1-1 | TRBV20-1 | TGCAGTGCTAGTAAGAACACTGAAGCCTTCTTT | CSASKNTEAFF
TRBD2 | - | TRBJ2-1 | TRBV3-1 | TGTGCCAGCAGCCAAGAAGCGGGGAGGGTTCGCAATGAGCAGTTCTTC | CASSQEAGRVRNEQFF
- | - | TRBJ2-3 | TRBV7-6 | TGTGCCAGCAGCCTCATGGCGGCAGATACGCAGTATTTT | CASSLMAADTQYF
- | - | TRBJ1-2 | TRBV19 | TGTGCCAGTAGTAGCGAGGTCCCAGGGGCAAATGGCTACACCTTC | CASSSEVPGANGYTF
TRBD2 | - | TRBJ2-1 | TRBV7-2 | TGTGCCAGCAGCTTAGCTAGCGGGGGGAGCTGGAAATCGGATGAGCAGTTCTTC | CASSLASGGSWKSDEQFF
TRBD1 | - | TRBJ1-2 | TRBV5-1 | TGCGCCAGTACTCCTACCGGGACAGCTAACTATGGCTACACCTTC | CASTPTGTANYGYTF
- | - | TRBJ1-2 | TRBV14 | TGTGCCAGCAGCCAAGGAAGACAGGTCGGGTATGGCTACACCTTC | CASSQGRQVGYGYTF
- | - | TRBJ2-1 | TRBV5-6 | TGTGCCAGCGCCCTCACGCGGTACAATGAGCAGTTCTTC | CASALTRYNEQFF
- | - | TRBJ2-1 | TRBV12-5 | TGTGCTAGTGGTTTGGTACGTGAAAATGAGCAGTTCTTC | CASGLVRENEQFF